This T cell receptor beta chain was identified during a study of cytomegalovirus exposure and HLA in healthy donors. On the study more broadly: The study placed 70% to 85% of its approximately 360 genotyped donors in the Caucasian-associated ancestry cluster. Study-wide results and limits: The authors confirmed in vitro that three CMV-associated chains were specific for CMV antigens. In a later analysis, parvovirus B19, influenza, CMV and Epstein-Barr virus appeared linked to several top co-occurrence clusters. Cytomegalovirus status was reportedly diagnosed by the classifier with high sensitivity and specificity.

The CDR3 loop spans 14 amino acids. Germline-derived CDR1 and CDR2 are LNHDA and SQIVND (reference sequence). Trimming took 6 bases from V and 3 from J, leaving 12 bases between them. Notes on this clone: What it binds is not known.

A multiplex PCR was run with 60 Vbeta primers and 13 Jbeta primers. Only in-frame clones appear in the TCRdb table, and some are missing; sequencing was by immunoSEQ multiplex PCR. The table includes around 120,000 clones, 74% detected once. Sequences were obtained from PBMCs. This chain links TRBV19 with TRBJ1-5; a weak D match, TRBD1 (6 bases). The source of this sequence is a woman in her 50s in good health and CMV-seropositive. CDR3 sequence reads: CASSQTGNNQPQHF. Here the CDR3 DNA reads TGTGCCAGTAGCCAAACAGGGAACAATCAGCCCCAGCATTTT.